These 3 T cell receptor beta chains originate from one sample sequenced in a study of blood T cell repertoires in COVID-19. The method was immunoSEQ multiplex PCR; TCRdb's version includes in-frame clones alone and lacks a portion of them. The sample has approximately 31,000 clones, around 90% seen once. The sample comprised peripheral blood. Receptor source: a human donor with active COVID-19. The donor label of this sample is uncertain.

The rearrangement links TRBV19 to TRBJ2-1; D unresolved. The V end lost 4 bases, the J end lost 0 bases, and 10 bases lay between the germline ends. The CDR3 consists of 15 residues. CDR1 and CDR2 from the germline V gene are LNHDA and SQIVND (reference sequence). Here the CDR3 DNA reads TGTGCCAGTAGTAGCGGTCTGAGCTCCTACAATGAGCAGTTCTTC. Residues: CASSSGLSSYNEQFF.

This rearrangement joins TRBV9 to TRBJ2-7; the match to TRBD2 covers 8 bases. The germline V gene encodes CDR1 SGDLS and CDR2 YYNGEE. This CDR3 has 15 amino acids. The V and J ends lost 0 bases and 7 bases, in that order; junction bases with no gene match: 9. The CDR3 sequence is CASSVGREGRGEQYF. CDR3 nucleotides: TGTGCCAGCAGCGTAGGCCGGGAGGGCCGAGGGGAGCAGTACTTC.

V is TRBV3-1 (or the pseudogene TRBV3-2) and J is TRBJ2-2; D not resolved. Germline CDR1 reads LGHDT; CDR2 reads YNNKEL (reference sequence). V lost 4 bases to trimming and J lost 5 bases, with 8 bases between them. This CDR3 has 13 residues. The CDR3 protein is CASSRSETGELFF. In nucleotides, the CDR3 is TGTGCCAGCAGCCGAAGCGAAACCGGGGAGCTGTTTTTT.